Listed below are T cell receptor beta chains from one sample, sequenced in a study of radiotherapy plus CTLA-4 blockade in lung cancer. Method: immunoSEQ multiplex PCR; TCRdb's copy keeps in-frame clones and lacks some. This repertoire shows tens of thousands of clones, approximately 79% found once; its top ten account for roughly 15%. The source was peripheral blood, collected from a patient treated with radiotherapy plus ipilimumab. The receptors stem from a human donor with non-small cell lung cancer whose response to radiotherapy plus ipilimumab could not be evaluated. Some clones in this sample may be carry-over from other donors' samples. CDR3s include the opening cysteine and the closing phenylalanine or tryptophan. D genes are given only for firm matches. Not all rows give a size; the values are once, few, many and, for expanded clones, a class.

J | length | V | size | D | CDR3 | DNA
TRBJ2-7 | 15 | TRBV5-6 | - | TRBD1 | CASSPDRARSYEQYF | TGTGCCAGCAGCCCGGACAGGGCAAGGTCTTACGAGCAGTACTTC
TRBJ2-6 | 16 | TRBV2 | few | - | CASSTQQGAGANVLTF | TGTGCCAGCAGTACCCAACAGGGTGCTGGGGCCAACGTCCTGACTTTC
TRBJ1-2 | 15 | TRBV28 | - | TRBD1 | CASNPPTGRNYGYTF | TGTGCCAGCAACCCCCCGACAGGGCGAAACTATGGCTACACCTTC
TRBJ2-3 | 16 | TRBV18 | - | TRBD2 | CASSPRTSGGVDTQYF | TGTGCCAGCTCACCCCGGACTAGCGGGGGGGTGGATACGCAGTATTTT
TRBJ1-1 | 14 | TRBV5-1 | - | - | CASSLGILNTEAFF | TGCGCCAGCAGCTTGGGGATACTAAACACTGAAGCTTTCTTT
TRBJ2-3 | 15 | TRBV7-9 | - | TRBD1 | CASSRQGARTDTQYF | TGTGCCAGCAGCCGACAGGGGGCCCGCACAGATACGCAGTATTTT
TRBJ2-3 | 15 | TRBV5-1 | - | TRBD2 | CASSPLAGSTDTQYF | TGCGCCAGCAGCCCCCTAGCGGGGAGCACAGATACGCAGTATTTT
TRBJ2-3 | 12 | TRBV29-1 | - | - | CSVDTGTDTQYF | TGCAGCGTTGACACAGGGACAGATACGCAGTATTTT
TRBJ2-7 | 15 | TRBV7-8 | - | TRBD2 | CASSLESSGVYEQYF | TGTGCCAGCAGCTTAGAGTCTAGCGGGGTCTACGAGCAGTACTTC
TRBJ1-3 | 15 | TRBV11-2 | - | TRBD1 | CASSFGTGTGNTIYF | TGTGCCAGCAGCTTCGGGACAGGCACTGGAAACACCATATATTTT
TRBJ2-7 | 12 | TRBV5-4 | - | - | CASSLDNYEQYF | TGTGCCAGCAGCTTGGACAACTACGAGCAGTACTTC
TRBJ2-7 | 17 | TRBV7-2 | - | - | CASSFAPGIRKTNEQYF | TGTGCCAGCAGCTTCGCCCCGGGGATACGAAAGACTAACGAGCAGTACTTC
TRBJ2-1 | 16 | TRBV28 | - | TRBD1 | CASSYYFGTGSNEQFF | TGTGCCAGCAGTTATTACTTCGGGACAGGGTCGAATGAGCAGTTCTTC
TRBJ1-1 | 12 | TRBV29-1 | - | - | CSVEDLYTEAFF | TGCAGCGTTGAAGATCTGTACACTGAAGCTTTCTTT
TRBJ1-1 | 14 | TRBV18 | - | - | CASSPFGGNTEAFF | TGTGCCAGCTCACCATTCGGGGGGAACACTGAAGCTTTCTTT
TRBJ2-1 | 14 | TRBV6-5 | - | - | CASSPTGFYNEQFF | TGTGCCAGCAGCCCCACGGGGTTCTACAATGAGCAGTTCTTC
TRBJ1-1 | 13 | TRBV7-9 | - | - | CASSPVGRGEAFF | TGTGCCAGCAGCCCAGTGGGCAGGGGTGAAGCTTTCTTT
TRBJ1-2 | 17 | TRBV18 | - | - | CASSPGGSTGLNYGYTF | TGTGCCAGCTCACCCGGGGGAAGCACGGGCCTTAACTATGGCTACACCTTC
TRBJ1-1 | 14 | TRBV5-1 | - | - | CASSPGGANTEAFF | TGCGCCAGCAGCCCGGGTGGGGCTAACACTGAAGCTTTCTTT
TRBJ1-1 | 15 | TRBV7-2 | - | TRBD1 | CASSLKRTGALLAFF | TGTGCCAGCAGCTTAAAACGGACAGGGGCGTTACTGGCTTTCTTT
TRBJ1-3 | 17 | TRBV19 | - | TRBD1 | CASTLRTGLLSGNTIYF | TGTGCCAGTACCCTCCGGACAGGGCTCCTCTCTGGAAACACCATATATTTT
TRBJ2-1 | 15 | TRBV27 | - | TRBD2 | CASRPLAGAYNEQFF | TGTGCCAGCAGACCCCTAGCGGGGGCCTACAATGAGCAGTTCTTC
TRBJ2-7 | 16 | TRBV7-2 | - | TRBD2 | CASSSETSGVSYEQYF | TGTGCCAGCAGCTCCGAGACTAGCGGGGTCTCCTACGAGCAGTACTTC
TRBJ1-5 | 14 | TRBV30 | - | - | CAWSVRGRSQPQHF | TGTGCCTGGAGTGTGCGGGGTAGAAGTCAGCCCCAGCATTTT
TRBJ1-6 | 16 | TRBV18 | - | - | CASSPGTGITGSPLHF | TGTGCCAGCTCACCAGGAACGGGGATTACGGGTTCACCCCTCCACTTT
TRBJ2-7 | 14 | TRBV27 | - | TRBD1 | CASSSDRRTYEQYF | TGTGCCAGCTCCTCGGACAGGCGAACCTACGAGCAGTACTTC
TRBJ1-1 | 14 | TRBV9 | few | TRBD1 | CASSVGTGATEAFF | TGTGCCAGCAGCGTAGGGACAGGGGCTACTGAAGCTTTCTTT
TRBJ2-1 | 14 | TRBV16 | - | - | CASSLDAGDNEQFF | TGTGCCAGCAGCCTTGACGCAGGGGATAATGAGCAGTTCTTC
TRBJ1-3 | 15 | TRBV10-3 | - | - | CAIRTEAFSGNTIYF | TGTGCCATCAGAACAGAAGCCTTCTCTGGAAACACCATATATTTT
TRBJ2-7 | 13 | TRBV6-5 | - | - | CASSSPGMGEQYF | TGTGCCAGCAGTTCCCCAGGGATGGGTGAGCAGTACTTC
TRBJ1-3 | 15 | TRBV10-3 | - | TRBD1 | CAISRTGSSGNTIYF | TGTGCCATCTCTCGGACAGGGTCCTCTGGAAACACCATATATTTT
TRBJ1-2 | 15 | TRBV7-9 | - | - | CASSLAPAGVHGYTF | TGTGCCAGCAGCTTAGCCCCCGCAGGGGTCCATGGCTACACCTTC
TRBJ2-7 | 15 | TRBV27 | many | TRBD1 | CASSFIGTGYYEQYF | TGTGCCAGCAGTTTTATCGGGACAGGGTACTACGAGCAGTACTTC
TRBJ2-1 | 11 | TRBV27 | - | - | CASTLPREQFF | TGTGCCAGCACCCTTCCCCGTGAGCAGTTCTTC
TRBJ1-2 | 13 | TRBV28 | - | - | CASKARDVYGYTF | TGTGCCAGCAAAGCCAGGGATGTCTATGGCTACACCTTC
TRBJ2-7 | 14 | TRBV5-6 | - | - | CASSSYGHPYEQYF | TGTGCCAGCAGCTCCTACGGACACCCCTACGAGCAGTACTTC
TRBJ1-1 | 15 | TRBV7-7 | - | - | CASSYAPGHRAEAFF | TGTGCTAGCAGCTATGCCCCGGGACACAGGGCTGAAGCTTTCTTT
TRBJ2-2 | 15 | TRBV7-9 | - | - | CASSRASAGFGELFF | TGTGCCAGCAGCCGAGCCAGTGCGGGGTTCGGGGAGCTGTTTTTT
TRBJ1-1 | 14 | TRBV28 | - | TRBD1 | CASSPGQMNTEAFF | TGTGCCAGCAGTCCGGGACAGATGAACACTGAAGCTTTCTTT
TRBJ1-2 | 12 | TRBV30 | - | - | CAWNQGWYGYTF | TGTGCCTGGAATCAGGGGTGGTATGGCTACACCTTC
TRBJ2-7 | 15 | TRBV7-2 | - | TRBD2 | CASSLGGRDWREQYF | TGTGCCAGCAGCTTAGGGGGGAGGGACTGGCGCGAGCAGTACTTC
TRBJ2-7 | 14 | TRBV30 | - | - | CAWSISQVSYEQYF | TGTGCCTGGAGCATCTCACAGGTCAGCTACGAGCAGTACTTC
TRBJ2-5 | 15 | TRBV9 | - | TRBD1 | CASSPGQGPQETQYF | TGTGCCAGCAGCCCGGGACAGGGACCTCAAGAGACCCAGTACTTC
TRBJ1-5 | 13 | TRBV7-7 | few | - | CASSPDTYQPQHF | TGTGCTAGCAGCCCCGACACGTATCAGCCCCAGCATTTT
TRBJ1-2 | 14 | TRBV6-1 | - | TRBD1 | CASSSGQGNYGYTF | TGTGCCAGCAGTTCGGGACAGGGGAACTATGGCTACACCTTC
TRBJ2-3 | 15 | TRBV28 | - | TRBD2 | CASSYPSGGANTQYF | TGTGCCAGCAGTTATCCTAGCGGGGGGGCGAATACGCAGTATTTT